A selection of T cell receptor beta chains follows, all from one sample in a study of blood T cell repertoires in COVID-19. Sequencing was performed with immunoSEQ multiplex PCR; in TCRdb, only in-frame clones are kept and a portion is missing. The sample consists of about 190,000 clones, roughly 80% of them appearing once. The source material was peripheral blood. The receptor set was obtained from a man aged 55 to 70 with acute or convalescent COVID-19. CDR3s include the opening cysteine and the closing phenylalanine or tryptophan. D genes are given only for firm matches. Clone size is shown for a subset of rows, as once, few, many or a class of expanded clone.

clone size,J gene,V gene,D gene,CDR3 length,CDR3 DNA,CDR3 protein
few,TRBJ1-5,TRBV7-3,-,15,TGTGCCAGCAACAAAGGGGGAGACGGCAATCAGCCCCAGCATTTT,CASNKGGDGNQPQHF
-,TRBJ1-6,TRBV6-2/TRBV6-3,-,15,TGTGCCAGCAGTTACTGGGCAGACAATAATTCACCCCTCCACTTT,CASSYWADNNSPLHF
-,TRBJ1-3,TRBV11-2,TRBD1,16,TGTGCCAGCAGCTTGGGGACAGGGGGCGCTGGAAACACCATATATTTT,CASSLGTGGAGNTIYF
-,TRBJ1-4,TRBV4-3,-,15,TGCGCCAGCAGCCCCACTTCCGCAACTAATGAAAAACTGTTTTTT,CASSPTSATNEKLFF
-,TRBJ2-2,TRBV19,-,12,TGTGCCGTTAAACGGGACACCGGGGAGCTGTTTTTT,CAVKRDTGELFF
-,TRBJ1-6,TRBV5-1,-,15,TGCGCCAGCAGCCCAGGGACCCCGCGGGGTTCACCCCTCCACTTT,CASSPGTPRGSPLHF
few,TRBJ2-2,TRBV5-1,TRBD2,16,TGCGCCAGCAGCCTCACTAGCGGGAAGAACACCGGGGAGCTGTTTTTT,CASSLTSGKNTGELFF
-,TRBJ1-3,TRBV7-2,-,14,TGTGCCAGCAGCTCGGACAATTCCGGAAACACCATATATTTT,CASSSDNSGNTIYF
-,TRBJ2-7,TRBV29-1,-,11,TGCAGCGTTGGGGACTGGCCAGAGCAGTACTTC,CSVGDWPEQYF
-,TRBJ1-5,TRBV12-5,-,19,TGTGCTAGTGGTTTGGTACGTGGGTTTACAGGAGATAGCAATCAGCCCCAGCATTTT,CASGLVRGFTGDSNQPQHF
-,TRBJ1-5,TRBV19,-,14,TGTGCCAGTAGTATGGTAAGGGGAAATCAGCCCCAGCATTTT,CASSMVRGNQPQHF
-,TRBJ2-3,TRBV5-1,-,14,TGCGCCAGCAGCAAGGGTGGGGCCACAGATACGCAGTATTTT,CASSKGGATDTQYF
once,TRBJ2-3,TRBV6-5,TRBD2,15,TGTGCCAGCGGCGGACTAGCGAGTCGGGGAGATACGCAGTATTTT,CASGGLASRGDTQYF
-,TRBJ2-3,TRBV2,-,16,TGTGCCAGCAGTCCTAGCCCCCAAGTTAGCACAGATACGCAGTATTTT,CASSPSPQVSTDTQYF